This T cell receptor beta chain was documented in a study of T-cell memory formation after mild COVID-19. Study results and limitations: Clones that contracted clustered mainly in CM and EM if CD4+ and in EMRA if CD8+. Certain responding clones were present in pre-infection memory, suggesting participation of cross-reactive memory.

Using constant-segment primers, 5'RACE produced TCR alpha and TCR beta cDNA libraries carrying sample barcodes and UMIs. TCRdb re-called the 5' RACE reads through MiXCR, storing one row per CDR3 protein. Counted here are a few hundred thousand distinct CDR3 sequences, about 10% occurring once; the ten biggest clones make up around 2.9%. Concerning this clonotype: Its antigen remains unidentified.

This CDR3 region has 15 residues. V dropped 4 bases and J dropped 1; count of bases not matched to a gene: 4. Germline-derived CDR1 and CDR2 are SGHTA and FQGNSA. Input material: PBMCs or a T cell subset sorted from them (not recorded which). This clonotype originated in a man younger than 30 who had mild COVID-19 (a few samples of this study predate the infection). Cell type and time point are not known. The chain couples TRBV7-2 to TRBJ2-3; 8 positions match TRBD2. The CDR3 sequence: CASSSIAGRTDTQYF. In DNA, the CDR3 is TGTGCCAGCAGCTCCATAGCGGGGCGCACAGATACGCAGTATTTT.